This is a list of T cell receptor beta chains from one sample in a study of regulatory T cells in long-lasting Graves disease. MiXCR, applied by TCRdb to the multiplex PCR reads, yields one record per CDR3 protein. The table has roughly 500,000 distinct CDR3 sequences, approximately 14% seen once. These data were also reused for a study on T cells in Graves' hyperthyroidism and ophthalmopathy.

Here the sequenced sample was peripheral blood mononuclear cells (PBMCs), taken at new diagnosis, from a patient treated with antithyroid drugs. These receptors originate from a woman in her 50s with Graves disease. The CDR3 runs from the conserved cysteine through the conserved F or W. Each record gives: J gene, V gene, clone size, D gene, CDR3 DNA, CDR3 protein. D genes are given only for firm matches. Only part of the rows carry a size: once, few, many, or a class if the clone is expanded.

TRBJ2-2 | TRBV3-1 | . | . | TGTGCCAGCAGCCAAGCGGCGGTTACCGGGGAGCTGTTTTTT | CASSQAAVTGELFF
TRBJ1-6 | TRBV20-1 | . | . | TGCAGTGCTAGAAGTGGAGGGGAGGGTTCACCCCTCCACTTT | CSARSGGEGSPLHF
TRBJ1-1 | TRBV19 | many | . | TGTGCCAGTAACCCTTTAGTGGGAACTGAAGCTTTCTTT | CASNPLVGTEAFF
TRBJ2-7 | TRBV5-5 | few | TRBD1 | TGTGCCAGCAGCTTGGGGTTAGGGGCAGGGGGCGCCTACGAGCAGTACTTC | CASSLGLGAGGAYEQYF
TRBJ2-3 | TRBV5-6 | . | . | TGTGCCAGCAGCTTGGAGTTGGGCGCGCAGTATTTT | CASSLELGAQYF
TRBJ2-5 | TRBV6-1 | few | TRBD2 | TGTGCCAGCAGTCCTGGGCTGCGGGAGGGCCGGAAGACCCAGTACTTC | CASSPGLREGRKTQYF
TRBJ2-3 | TRBV6-2/TRBV6-3 | many | . | TGTGCCAGCAGTTACGACGGGGTACGGGGCACAGATACGCAGTATTTT | CASSYDGVRGTDTQYF
TRBJ1-1 | TRBV19 | many | . | TGTGCCAGCGGGACCGCAGGTTGGGGGGGGACTGAAGCTTTCTTT | CASGTAGWGGTEAFF
TRBJ2-2 | TRBV19 | . | TRBD1 | TGTGCCAGTACATCGTGGACAGGGTTCACCGGGGAGCTGTTTTTT | CASTSWTGFTGELFF
TRBJ1-5 | TRBV4-1 | few | . | TGCGCCAGCAGCCAAGATGGTATCACACGGGGCCAGGGGCCCCAGCATTTT | CASSQDGITRGQGPQHF
TRBJ2-5 | TRBV9 | few | TRBD2 | TGTGCCAGCAGCGCCAATAGCGGGTCACAAGAGACCCAGTACTTC | CASSANSGSQETQYF
TRBJ2-7 | TRBV20-1 | few | . | TGCAGTGCTAGAAATGAAGGGAGGTTCGGCGGATACGAGCAGTACTTC | CSARNEGRFGGYEQYF
TRBJ2-1 | TRBV19 | few | TRBD2 | TGTGCCAGTAGTACCCATCGCGGGAGGACCTACAATGAGCAGTTCTTC | CASSTHRGRTYNEQFF
TRBJ2-3 | TRBV7-2 | . | TRBD1 | TGTGCCAGCAGCACTTCAGGGGGAGTTACAGATACGCAGTATTTT | CASSTSGGVTDTQYF
TRBJ1-1 | TRBV19 | few | . | TGTGCCAGTAGTATAAGGAGGACTAGCCGGGGCACTGAAGCTTTCTTT | CASSIRRTSRGTEAFF
TRBJ2-1 | TRBV14 | . | TRBD1 | TGTGCCAGCAGCCACCGGGACAGGGCGGGAAATGAGCAGTTCTTC | CASSHRDRAGNEQFF
TRBJ2-3 | TRBV20-1 | many | TRBD2 | TGCAGTGCTAGCCCCCGACTAGCGGGAGCCCCAGATACGCAGTATTTT | CSASPRLAGAPDTQYF
TRBJ1-2 | TRBV6-2/TRBV6-3 | . | . | TGTGCCAGCAAGTGGGGCCTTACAGGCGGCTACACCTTC | CASKWGLTGGYTF
TRBJ2-7 | TRBV20-1 | . | TRBD2 | TGCAGTGCTAGGGTTAGAGCAGCGGGACGCGACTACGAGCAGTACTTC | CSARVRAAGRDYEQYF
TRBJ2-5 | TRBV5-1 | . | . | TGCGCCAGCAGCGGTGGTGCAGGGAGGAGGGAGACCCAGTACTTC | CASSGGAGRRETQYF
TRBJ2-1 | TRBV27 | . | TRBD2 | TGTGCCAGCAGTTCCCTAAGCGGGAGGGCCTACAGTGAGCAGTTCTTC | CASSSLSGRAYSEQFF
TRBJ2-7 | TRBV12-3/TRBV12-4 | many | TRBD2 | TGTGCCAGCAGCGCACTAGCGGGAGGCTACGAGCAGTACTTC | CASSALAGGYEQYF
TRBJ2-5 | TRBV28 | few | TRBD2 | TGTGCCAGCAGTTTTCAGGGTCCGGGAGGGCGGGAGACCCAGTACTTC | CASSFQGPGGRETQYF
TRBJ1-1 | TRBV9 | . | . | TGTGCCAGCAGCGTCGACAGCATAAACACTGAAGCTTTCTTT | CASSVDSINTEAFF
TRBJ2-1 | TRBV2 | many | TRBD1 | TGTGCCAGCAGCATAGGGGGCGCGACTTACAATGAGCAGTTCTTC | CASSIGGATYNEQFF
TRBJ2-7 | TRBV11-2 | many | TRBD1 | TGTGCCAGCAGCTACGGGACAGGTTCCTACGAGCAGTACTTC | CASSYGTGSYEQYF
TRBJ1-1 | TRBV28 | many | . | TGTGCCAGCAGTCCCGGGGATGTAATCATCTGGGCTGAAGCTTTCTTT | CASSPGDVIIWAEAFF
TRBJ2-5 | TRBV18 | few | . | TGTGCCAGCTCACCACCGTTACTTCAGAAAGAGACCCAGTACTTC | CASSPPLLQKETQYF
TRBJ1-5 | TRBV6-5 | many | TRBD1 | TGTGCCAGCAGTTACTTCGGACCAGGGGGCAGTCAGCCCCAGCATTTT | CASSYFGPGGSQPQHF
TRBJ2-1 | TRBV30 | many | . | TGTGCCTGGAGTGATTGGGGCGGGGTGGATGAGCAGTTCTTC | CAWSDWGGVDEQFF
TRBJ1-6 | TRBV9 | . | . | TGTGCCAGCAGCGGTAACACGGGGTTTCGTTCACCCCTCCACTTT | CASSGNTGFRSPLHF
TRBJ2-5 | TRBV3-1 | many | . | TGTGCCAGCAGCCAAGGGGAGACCCAGTACTTC | CASSQGETQYF
TRBJ1-1 | TRBV28 | many | . | TGTGCCAGCAGTTTGGAAGGGTGGGCCACTGAAGCTTTCTTT | CASSLEGWATEAFF
TRBJ2-3 | TRBV4-2 | . | . | TGTGCCAGCAGCCCTCCGGGGCTATTAGATACGCAGTATTTT | CASSPPGLLDTQYF
TRBJ1-4 | TRBV18 | few | TRBD1 | TGTGCCAGCTCAAAGACAGGGGGCAGTGAAAAACTGTTTTTT | CASSKTGGSEKLFF
TRBJ1-5 | TRBV2 | many | TRBD1 | TGTGCCAGCAGTAGCACCGGGACAGGGGTTAATCAGCCCCAGCATTTT | CASSSTGTGVNQPQHF
TRBJ2-2 | TRBV6-5 | few | TRBD2 | TGTGCCAGCAGTTCAACCCTAGCGGGGGAACCGAACACCGGGGAGCTGTTTTTT | CASSSTLAGEPNTGELFF
TRBJ2-1 | TRBV5-1 | . | TRBD1 | TGCGCCAGCAGTTCGCAGGGGGCGACCTACAATGAGCAGTTCTTC | CASSSQGATYNEQFF
TRBJ2-1 | TRBV7-3 | few | . | TGTGCCAGCAGCCTCTTACTTGACAATGAGCAGTTCTTC | CASSLLLDNEQFF
TRBJ1-1 | TRBV5-4 | few | . | TGTGCCAGCAGCTTCTCTGCACGGGCTACTGAAGCTTTCTTT | CASSFSARATEAFF
TRBJ1-2 | TRBV2 | many | . | TGTGCCAGCAGTGAACTTTCAGTGTACTATGGCTACACCTTC | CASSELSVYYGYTF
TRBJ1-5 | TRBV6-1 | few | TRBD1 | TGTGCCAGCGAACAGGGGGTCAATCAGCCCCAGCATTTT | CASEQGVNQPQHF
TRBJ1-2 | TRBV20-1 | . | TRBD1 | TGCAGTGCTACACAGGGGGCTCTGGACTATGGCTACACCTTC | CSATQGALDYGYTF
TRBJ1-5 | TRBV12-3/TRBV12-4 | many | . | TGTGCCAGCAGCCTAGGGGACGGCCGGCCCCAGCATTTT | CASSLGDGRPQHF
TRBJ1-5 | TRBV6-8 | many | . | TGTGCCAGCAGTTTTATTCCCACCCGAAGGGGTAGCAATCAGCCCCAGCATTTT | CASSFIPTRRGSNQPQHF
TRBJ2-1 | TRBV19 | many | TRBD2 | TGTGCCAGTAGTATGACTAGCGGGGACACCTACAATGAGCAGTTCTTC | CASSMTSGDTYNEQFF
TRBJ2-3 | TRBV11-3 | . | TRBD2 | TGTGCCAGCAGCACAGGGACTAGCGGGAGGCCTTCCACAGATACGCAGTATTTT | CASSTGTSGRPSTDTQYF
TRBJ2-1 | TRBV15 | many | TRBD2 | TGTGCCACCAGCAGAGGGACTAGCGTAAATGAGCAGTTCTTC | CATSRGTSVNEQFF
TRBJ1-5 | TRBV29-1 | many | . | TGCAGCGTTGGACGGCCCAATCAGCCCCAGCATTTT | CSVGRPNQPQHF
TRBJ2-1 | TRBV6-2/TRBV6-3 | many | . | TGTGCCAGCAGTTACTCGAGAATCAATGAGCAGTTCTTC | CASSYSRINEQFF
TRBJ2-7 | TRBV4-1 | many | TRBD2 | TGCGCCAGCAGCCCGGGACTAGCGGGCAGGTGGCAGTACTTC | CASSPGLAGRWQYF
TRBJ2-1 | TRBV6-2/TRBV6-3 | many | TRBD2 | TGTGCCAGCAGGGCGGGAGGTCCTACTAGGGATGAGCAGTTCTTC | CASRAGGPTRDEQFF
TRBJ1-2 | TRBV28 | . | TRBD1 | TGTGCCAGCAGTGTCGGGACAGCTCACTATGGCTACACCTTC | CASSVGTAHYGYTF
TRBJ2-5 | TRBV24-1 | many | TRBD2 | TGTGCCACCAGTCGGTCTAGCGGAGAGAGCCAGTACTTC | CATSRSSGESQYF
TRBJ1-4 | TRBV6-1 | many | . | TGTGCCAGCAGTCCTGTCCCCGGGGGAACGACTAATGAAAAACTGTTTTTT | CASSPVPGGTTNEKLFF
TRBJ2-1 | TRBV2 | many | TRBD1 | TGTGCCAGCAGGGCCGGGACAGGGGTCCGGCAGGAGCAGTTCTTC | CASRAGTGVRQEQFF
TRBJ1-1 | TRBV4-2 | . | . | TGTGCCAGCAGCCAGGGGGTGGCAGGGGCGAAGAAGACCACTGAAGCTTTCTTT | CASSQGVAGAKKTTEAFF
TRBJ2-7 | TRBV10-2 | few | . | TGCGCCAGCACCCCGGGCAGCGCCTACGAGCAGTACTTC | CASTPGSAYEQYF